One sample yielded the 10 T cell receptor beta chains listed below, sequenced in a study of cytomegalovirus exposure and HLA in healthy donors. The primer mix had 60 Vbeta and 13 Jbeta primers. The table came from immunoSEQ multiplex PCR; TCRdb's copy has only in-frame clones and leaves some out. The data contain approximately 220,000 clones, approximately 80% of them singletons. The sequenced sample was PBMCs. All receptors come from a man aged 30 to 39 in good health and CMV-seronegative.

CDR3 in amino acids: CASSDGTGQHGYTF. DNA of the CDR3: TGTGCCAGCAGCGACGGGACAGGCCAACATGGCTACACCTTC. This chain uses TRBV9 with TRBJ1-2; 8 bases fit TRBD1. The germline V gene encodes CDR1 SGDLS and CDR2 YYNGEE. This CDR3 contains 14 residues. V dropped 3 bases and J dropped 6; count of bases not matched to a gene: 7. Full variable domain (remainder filled in from reference TRBV9 and TRBJ1-2): DSGVTQTPKHLITATGQRVTLRCSPRSGDLSVYWYQQSLDQGLQFLIQYYNGEERAKGNILERFSAQQFPDLHSELNLSSLELGDSALYFCASSDGTGQHGYTFGSGTRLTVV.

The V and J genes are TRBV5-1 and TRBJ2-5; D not certain. Per germline, CDR1 SGHRS and CDR2 YFSETQ. V gave up 0 bases and J gave up 5 bases, with 14 bases separating them. The CDR3 consists of 15 residues. CDR3 nucleotides: TGCGCCAGCAGCTTGGTAGTAGCATCGCGGGAGACCCAGTACTTC. Residues: CASSLVVASRETQYF. Full variable domain (outside the CDR3, taken from reference TRBV5-1 and TRBJ2-5): KAGVTQTPRYLIKTRGQQVTLSCSPISGHRSVSWYQQTPGQGLQFLFEYFSETQRNKGNFPGRFSGRQFSNSRSEMNVSTLELGDSALYLCASSLVVASRETQYFGPGTRLLVL.

The chain has TRBV28 and TRBJ1-3; no definite D call. This CDR3 has 15 residues. The V and J ends lost 10 bases and 0 bases respectively, with 16 bases between them. Germline-derived CDR1 and CDR2 are MDHEN and SYDVKM. The CDR3 bases are TGTGCCACCTCCGAGGGCCGGTCCTCTGGAAACACCATATATTTT. Residues: CATSEGRSSGNTIYF.

CDR3 amino acids: CASSLISPRVGALNNEQFF. The CDR3 DNA reads as TGTGCCAGCAGCTTAATTTCTCCTCGGGTAGGGGCCCTCAACAATGAGCAGTTCTTC. V is TRBV7-9 and J is TRBJ2-1, with a tentative D call TRBD1 (5 bases). V was cut by 2 bases and J by 5 bases, with 25 bases left in between. Germline V gene data show CDR1 as SEHNR and CDR2 as FQNEAQ (reference sequence). The CDR3 is 19 amino acids.

The chain joins TRBV6-6 to TRBJ1-5; the D gene is possibly TRBD1 (5 bases). There are 15 residues in the CDR3. The V and J ends lost 4 bases and 7 bases respectively, with 17 bases between them. Germline CDR1 is MNHNY and CDR2 is SVGAGI (reference sequence). The DNA of the CDR3 is TGTGCCAGCAGTTCTATCATTCAGGGTAGACAGCCCCAGCATTTT. Its protein is CASSSIIQGRQPQHF.

The chain recombines TRBV27 with TRBJ1-5, with D possibly being TRBD1 (5 bases). With 3 bases removed from V and 3 bases from J, the gap between germline ends came to 9 bases. There are 14 residues in the CDR3. The germline CDR1 and CDR2 sequences are MNHEY and SMNVEV (reference sequence). Here the CDR3 DNA reads TGTGCCAGCAGTTTGCGGACACCCAATCAGCCCCAGCATTTT. As protein: CASSLRTPNQPQHF.

The chain joins TRBV14 to TRBJ2-1; the match to TRBD2 covers 8 bases. The CDR3 totals 16 residues. The germline gives CDR1 SGHDN, CDR2 FVKESK. V lost 0 bases and J lost 7; bases outside the gene matches: 8. In DNA form, the CDR3 reads TGTGCCAGCAGCCAAGATGGCCCGGGACTAGTAAATGAGCAGTTCTTC. Amino acid sequence: CASSQDGPGLVNEQFF.

The chain couples TRBV28 to TRBJ2-5, with TRBD2 matching 9 bases. V lost 5 bases, J lost 3 bases, and 4 bases stayed unmatched. This CDR3 is built from 14 residues. Germline CDR1 is MDHEN and CDR2 is SYDVKM. CDR3 nucleotide sequence: TGTGCCAGCAGTACGGGACTAGCAGAAGAGACCCAGTACTTC. Encoded protein: CASSTGLAEETQYF.

This clone was picked up one time. V gene TRBV6-6 combines with J gene TRBJ2-7, with D possibly TRBD1 on 6 matching bases. The CDR3 has 11 amino acids. The V gene's germline CDR1 is MNHNY and CDR2 SVGAGI (reference sequence). Trimming left V 6 bases short and J 3 bases short, with 6 bases between. CDR3 DNA: TGTGCCAGCAGCAGGGGCTACGAGCAGTACTTC. Translated: CASSRGYEQYF.

The sample holds one count of this clone. This chain links TRBV5-1 with TRBJ2-1; the D gene is possibly TRBD1 (6 bases). V was trimmed by 3 bases and J by 7 bases, leaving 17 bases between them. CDR1 and CDR2 from the germline V gene are SGHRS and YFSETQ. This CDR3 is built from 15 residues. The DNA for the CDR3 is TGCGCCAGCAGCTGGACCCTGGTAAGGGGGAATGAGCAGTTCTTC. This codes for CASSWTLVRGNEQFF.